This TCR beta chain was retrieved from a study of blood T cells in healthy people across ages. Looked up from germline, CDR1 is MNHEY and CDR2 is SVGAGI. V shed 10 bases and J shed 2 bases, with 18 bases lying between them. CDR3 length equals 14 residues. For the second PCR, which ran for about 7 to 11 cycles, a sample-barcoded 5' primer and a J-beta primer mix were used. TCRdb independently ran MiXCR on the 5' RACE reads; one entry per CDR3 protein. Of hundreds of thousands of distinct CDR3 sequences in the sample, 55% to 75% were seen once. The chain combines TRBV6-5 with TRBJ2-7; possible D gene TRBD2, 6 bases. The specimen was blood. The TCR was taken from a young man in good health. In nucleotides, the CDR3 is TGTGCCACTAGAAGGGACTTCGGCGCCTACGAGCAGTACTTC. This sequence encodes CATRRDFGAYEQYF.